A selection of T cell receptor beta chains follows, all from one sample in a study of beta chain features in type 1 diabetes. Some clones are missing from TCRdb's copy, which holds only in-frame ones; the method was immunoSEQ multiplex PCR. The sample includes 150,000 or so clones, around 8.3% seen only once; the top ten take approximately 0.54%. Sequenced sample: central memory CD4+ T cells from blood. These receptor sequences come from a woman between 18 and 29 years old with type 1 diabetes. Both conserved end residues are part of each CDR3. A D gene is named only where the DNA matches it firmly.

j_call,d_call,v_call,cdr3_aa
TRBJ2-1,TRBD2,TRBV5-4,CASSPGTSGVNEQFF
TRBJ2-2,.,TRBV5-1,CASRGKGDTGELFF
TRBJ2-1,TRBD2,TRBV28,CASTQGLVGNEQFF
TRBJ2-5,.,TRBV5-6,CASSLVYGGSQETQYF
TRBJ2-7,.,TRBV30,CAWTFGGATYEQYF
TRBJ1-4,.,TRBV7-6,CASGTGINEKLFF
TRBJ2-3,TRBD2,TRBV7-2,CASVRLAGAVGNTQYF
TRBJ1-1,TRBD1,TRBV11-2,CASSFGQGNTEAFF
TRBJ2-2,.,TRBV11-3,CASSNDEGRLTGELFF
TRBJ2-1,.,TRBV7-2,CASSLMGGALNEQFF
TRBJ1-3,TRBD1,TRBV25-1,CASSEFNRGNTIYF
TRBJ1-2,.,TRBV9,CASSASWQVPYGYTF
TRBJ2-5,.,TRBV7-9,CASSSGWETQYF
TRBJ1-6,.,TRBV5-8,CASSWRGTSYNSPLHF
TRBJ2-5,.,TRBV27,CASRHLQETQYF
TRBJ2-7,.,TRBV15,CATSRDVSYEQYF
TRBJ2-7,.,TRBV2,CASTLSLPYEQYF
TRBJ2-7,TRBD2,TRBV14,CASSQARGGSDEQYF
TRBJ1-2,TRBD1,TRBV27,CASRGQGQGGYTF
TRBJ2-2,TRBD2,TRBV4-3,CASSQVRPGTSVTGELFF
TRBJ2-5,.,TRBV6-5,CASTGVGETQYF
TRBJ2-7,.,TRBV7-2,CASSVAYEQYF
TRBJ1-1,.,TRBV5-6,CASSMTPNTEAFF